This is a list of T cell receptor beta chains from one sample in a study of T cell responses to AZD1222 COVID-19 vaccine. TCRdb's table, derived via immunoSEQ multiplex PCR, lists solely in-frame clones and lacks some. Among 70,000 to 90,000 clones, 75% to 90% were seen once, and the ten largest hold about 12%. Sequences were derived from peripheral blood, sampled 28 days after the second AZD1222 dose. Receptors originate from an adult who received the AZD1222 COVID-19 vaccine. Each CDR3 is given with its conserved first and last residue. A D gene is named only where the DNA matches it firmly. Not every row has a clone size; where given, it reads once, few, many or a size class.

clone size	D gene	J gene	V gene	CDR3 DNA	CDR3 protein
-	-	TRBJ2-1	TRBV5-1	TGCGCCAGCATGCTAGGGGGGCGACCGTTGGCCAACAATGAGCAGTTCTTC	CASMLGGRPLANNEQFF
-	-	TRBJ2-3	TRBV25-1	TGTGCCAGCAGTGACACAGATACGCAGTATTTT	CASSDTDTQYF
-	-	TRBJ2-4	TRBV28	TGTGCCAGCGAGGACCATCGGGACATTCAGTACTTC	CASEDHRDIQYF
-	-	TRBJ1-5	TRBV24-1	TGTGCCACCAGTGACTATGGCCAGCCCCAGCATTTT	CATSDYGQPQHF
-	-	TRBJ1-4	TRBV14	TGTGCCAGCAGCGCGCAGGGCAGAAAACTGTTTTTT	CASSAQGRKLFF
-	-	TRBJ1-2	TRBV10-2	TGCGCCAGCACTAAGGATAACTATGGCTACACCTTC	CASTKDNYGYTF
-	-	TRBJ1-4	TRBV5-1	TGCGCCAGCATGGAGTCATATGCAACTAATGAAAAACTGTTTTTT	CASMESYATNEKLFF
-	-	TRBJ2-6	TRBV30	TGTGCCGGGTCCAGGGGATTCTCCTCTGGGGCCAACGTCCTGACTTTC	CAGSRGFSSGANVLTF
-	-	TRBJ1-5	TRBV12-3/TRBV12-4	TGTGCCAGCAGTATGGGGCTTCAGCCCCAGCATTTT	CASSMGLQPQHF
-	-	TRBJ1-1	TRBV11-3	TGTGCCAGCAGCTTAGTCTCCGGGACTGAAGCTTTCTTT	CASSLVSGTEAFF
-	-	TRBJ2-1	TRBV7-8	TGTGCCAGCAACTCCGCAAGATCCAGATACAATGAGCAGTTCTTC	CASNSARSRYNEQFF
few	TRBD2	TRBJ2-2	TRBV2	TGTGCCGGCCAGGGACTAGCGGGCGTCGGGGAGCTGTTTTTT	CAGQGLAGVGELFF
-	TRBD1	TRBJ1-2	TRBV25-1	TGTGCCAGCCAGGGACAGGGATATGGCTACACCTTC	CASQGQGYGYTF
-	-	TRBJ2-2	TRBV6-2/TRBV6-3	TGTGCCAGCAGTTATCGGACAAACACCGGGGAGCTGTTTTTT	CASSYRTNTGELFF
-	TRBD1	TRBJ2-2	TRBV7-8	TGTGCCAGCAGGTTCAAAGCCGGGACAGGGCCTAACACCGGGGAGCTGTTTTTT	CASRFKAGTGPNTGELFF
-	TRBD1	TRBJ1-4	TRBV11-3	TGTGCCAGCAGCCCCCCGGGCGGGACAGGGAACGAAAAACTGTTTTTT	CASSPPGGTGNEKLFF
-	-	TRBJ1-5	TRBV27	TGTGCCAGCAGTTCCCTTAGGAATAGCAATCAGCCCCAGCATTTT	CASSSLRNSNQPQHF
-	-	TRBJ1-4	TRBV5-1	TGCGCCAGCAGCTTGATGGCAGGGCCTAATGAAAAACTGTTTTTT	CASSLMAGPNEKLFF
-	-	TRBJ2-2	TRBV7-8	TGTGCCAGCAGCTTAGCGATCGGGAACACCGGGGAGCTGTTTTTT	CASSLAIGNTGELFF
-	TRBD1	TRBJ1-6	TRBV7-2	TGTGCCAGCAGCCCCGAGGACAGGGCAGCTATTAGACCCCTCCACTTT	CASSPEDRAAIRPLHF
-	-	TRBJ1-2	TRBV6-5	TGTGCCAGCAGACGTAATGACAGAGCTAACTATGGCTACACCTTC	CASRRNDRANYGYTF
-	TRBD1	TRBJ2-5	TRBV5-1	TGCGCCAGCAGCTTATCGAGGGCAGGGGGTCAAGAGACCCAGTACTTC	CASSLSRAGGQETQYF
-	TRBD2	TRBJ2-7	TRBV5-4	TGTGCCAGCAGCTTGCCGGGACTAGCGGAATCCTACGAGCAGTACTTC	CASSLPGLAESYEQYF
-	TRBD2	TRBJ2-1	TRBV5-4	TGTGCCAGCAGCGGACCGGGACTAGCGGGGGAAGTCGTACGGAATGAGCAGTTCTTC	CASSGPGLAGEVVRNEQFF
-	TRBD2	TRBJ2-3	TRBV4-3	TGCGCCAGCAGCATCCGACTAGCGAACACAGATACGCAGTATTTT	CASSIRLANTDTQYF
-	-	TRBJ1-1	TRBV4-2	TGTGCCAGCAGCCAACCGGGAATGGGGGCGGCTGAAGCTTTCTTT	CASSQPGMGAAEAFF
-	TRBD1	TRBJ2-3	TRBV11-3	TGTGCCAGCAGCCCAGAGGGGGCGCAGGGAGATACGCAGTATTTT	CASSPEGAQGDTQYF
once	-	TRBJ2-2	TRBV28	TGTGCCAGCAGTAAAGAAGAAAACACCGGGGAGCTGTTTTTT	CASSKEENTGELFF
-	-	TRBJ1-2	TRBV4-3	TGCGCCAGCAGCCAAGATGGAGGGAATAACTATGGCTACACCTTC	CASSQDGGNNYGYTF
-	-	TRBJ2-1	TRBV24-1	TGTGCCACCAGCGGTGGCCAGTTTTACAATGAGCAGTTCTTC	CATSGGQFYNEQFF
-	-	TRBJ2-3	TRBV6-6	TGTGCCACCCGGAGGGAGCGCACAGATACGCAGTATTTT	CATRRERTDTQYF
-	-	TRBJ2-2	TRBV5-6	TGTGCCAGCAGCTTGTATGTGGCCGCGAACACCGGGGAGCTGTTTTTT	CASSLYVAANTGELFF
-	-	TRBJ2-2	TRBV11-2	TGTGCCAGCAGCTTAGTGGGACGTTCGAACACCGGGGAGCTGTTTTTT	CASSLVGRSNTGELFF
-	-	TRBJ2-7	TRBV5-1	TGCGCCAGCAGCTTGTCGGGCAGTTCTTCTCACGAGCAGTACTTC	CASSLSGSSSHEQYF
-	TRBD1	TRBJ1-6	TRBV3-1/TRBV3-2	TGTGCCAGCAGCCAAGAGGACAGGGTCAATTCACCCCTCCACTTT	CASSQEDRVNSPLHF
-	-	TRBJ2-1	TRBV12-3/TRBV12-4	TGTGCCAGCAGTTTTCCCGGATTCAATGAGCAGTTCTTC	CASSFPGFNEQFF
-	TRBD1	TRBJ2-5	TRBV18	TGTGCCAGCTCACCCCGGGACAGTCGTGCGGAGACCCAGTACTTC	CASSPRDSRAETQYF
many	-	TRBJ1-3	TRBV5-1	TGCGCCAGCAGCTTGGGTTCCAGCGGAAACACCATATATTTT	CASSLGSSGNTIYF
-	-	TRBJ1-3	TRBV28	TGTGCCAGCAGTACGGGGTTCTCTGGAAACACCATATATTTT	CASSTGFSGNTIYF
-	-	TRBJ2-2	TRBV24-1	TGTGCCACCAGTGGAGCGGCGAACACCGGGGAGCTGTTTTTT	CATSGAANTGELFF
-	-	TRBJ2-5	TRBV28	TGTGCCAGCATGGCGCCGACTAGTGTGGAGACCCAGTACTTC	CASMAPTSVETQYF
-	-	TRBJ1-5	TRBV2	TGTGCCAGCAGTGAAGAGGGGCAGCAGCCCCAGCATTTT	CASSEEGQQPQHF
-	-	TRBJ2-5	TRBV19	TGTGCCAGTAGTATCATGGCTGGGAAGGAGACCCAGTACTTC	CASSIMAGKETQYF
-	-	TRBJ1-1	TRBV11-3	TGTGCCAGCAGCTTAGAGGGGGCGAGAACTGAAGCTTTCTTT	CASSLEGARTEAFF
-	TRBD1	TRBJ1-4	TRBV5-4	TGTGCCAGCAGCTTCCAGGGGGCCGTTAATGAAAAACTGTTTTTT	CASSFQGAVNEKLFF
-	-	TRBJ1-3	TRBV18	TGTGCCAGCTCCCCCGAGACGGACACCATATATTTT	CASSPETDTIYF
once	-	TRBJ2-3	TRBV29-1	TGCAGCGTTGCCTATCGTACTAACACAGATACGCAGTATTTT	CSVAYRTNTDTQYF